This T cell receptor beta chain was recorded in a study of blood T cell repertoires in COVID-19. For the study at large: PBMCs, B-cell-depleted T cells, or T cells provided the cDNA or gDNA that made up the material.

Per the authors' pipeline: Cell counts per sample came from amplifying reference gene primers. TCRdb's table, derived via immunoSEQ multiplex PCR, lists solely in-frame clones and lacks some. The V and J calls and clone size are taken from that table; D and trimming were inferred from the DNA. The repertoire has nearly 110,000 clones, around 78% of them found once; the top ten carry under 8%. The trim removed 0 bases at V and 5 bases at J, leaving 3 bases unmatched. Per the germline V gene, CDR1 is SGHRS and CDR2 is YFSETQ. CDR3 length: 15 amino acids. Seattle cases were enrolled at active infection and followed longitudinally.

Material for sequencing was peripheral blood. This clonotype was sampled from a man older than 75 with COVID-19, enrolled during active disease. The chain is built from TRBV5-1 and TRBJ2-4, with 9 bases aligning to TRBD1. CDR3 residues: CASSLAGTGQNIQYF. The CDR3 nucleotides are TGCGCCAGCAGCTTGGCGGGGACAGGGCAAAACATTCAGTACTTC.